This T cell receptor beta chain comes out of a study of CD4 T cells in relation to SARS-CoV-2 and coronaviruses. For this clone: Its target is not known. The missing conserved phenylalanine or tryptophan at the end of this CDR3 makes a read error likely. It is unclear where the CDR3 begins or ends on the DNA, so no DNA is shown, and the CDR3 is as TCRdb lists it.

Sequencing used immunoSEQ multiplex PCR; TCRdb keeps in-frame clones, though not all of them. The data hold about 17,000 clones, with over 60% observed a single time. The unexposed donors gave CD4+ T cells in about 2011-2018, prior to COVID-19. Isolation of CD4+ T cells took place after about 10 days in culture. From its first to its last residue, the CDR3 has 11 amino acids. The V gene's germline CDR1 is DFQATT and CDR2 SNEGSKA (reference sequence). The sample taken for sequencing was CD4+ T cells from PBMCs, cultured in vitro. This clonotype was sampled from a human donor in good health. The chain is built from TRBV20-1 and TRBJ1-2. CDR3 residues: CSARGREGLAV.